This T cell receptor (beta chain) originates from a study of control samples from healthy donors and cancer patients. Some clones are missing from TCRdb's copy, which holds only in-frame ones; the method was immunoSEQ multiplex PCR. The data show 95,000 to 100,000 clones, 85% to 90% seen once. Germline lookup yields CDR1 LGHNA and CDR2 YNFKEQ. The CDR3 totals 17 residues. V gave up 1 base and J gave up 2 bases; unmatched junction bases: 8. The sample was blood. This rearrangement joins TRBV4-2 to TRBJ2-3, with 8 bases lining up with TRBD2. This clonotype originated in a man between 25 and 39 years old in good health. Written as DNA, the CDR3 is TGTGCCAGCAGCCAAGCGGGGGGCGGGGGGCCCACAGATACGCAGTATTTT. Translation gives CASSQAGGGGPTDTQYF.